This TCR beta chain was found in a study of patients and donors after allogeneic stem cell transplantation. This clonotype appeared a single time. TCRdb re-derived calls from the RT-PCR reads in MiXCR, one entry per CDR3 protein. The sample includes approximately 140,000 distinct CDR3 sequences, approximately 35% of them seen just once. Germline loops: CDR1 MNHNY, CDR2 SVGAGI (reference sequence). With 6 bases removed from V and 3 bases from J, the gap between germline ends came to 9 bases. CDR3 length: 12 amino acids. The chain recombines TRBV6-6 with TRBJ2-7; D call uncertain. The source material was blood, either unsorted or a sorted T cell fraction (not recorded which). This receptor was identified in a human donor who was either an allogeneic HSCT recipient or a stem cell or donor lymphocyte infusion donor (not recorded which). It is not recorded whose cells these are; they may come from a transplant donor. The DNA for the CDR3 is TGTGCCAGCAGCCTGGACGGCTACGAGCAGTACTTC. Amino acids: CASSLDGYEQYF.